This T cell receptor beta chain was obtained from a study of cytomegalovirus exposure and HLA in healthy donors. Across the whole study: In a later analysis, it was reported that the 110 or so validation repertoires had been produced on the same platform as the 600 to 850 repertoires belonging to the first cohort.

About this clone: Its specificity is unknown.

Assay: immunoSEQ multiplex PCR; the TCRdb copy retains only in-frame clones and omits some. The table has 68,000 or so clones, roughly 90% seen once. Overall study results and limits: The study recorded around 160 TCR beta chains that were cytomegalovirus-associated.

This TCR was recovered from a young woman in good health and CMV-seronegative. The sequenced sample consisted of PBMCs.

The CDR3 coding sequence is TGTGCCACCAGCAGAGAAGCGATGCAGGGGGGACGCACAGATACGCAGTATTTT. It is translated as CATSREAMQGGRTDTQYF. This rearrangement joins TRBV15 to TRBJ2-3; tentatively, D is TRBD1 (7 bases). Trimming stripped 0 bases from V and 1 base from J, with 17 bases between. The CDR3 is 18 amino acids. Germline values: CDR1 LNHNV, CDR2 YYDKDF (reference sequence).